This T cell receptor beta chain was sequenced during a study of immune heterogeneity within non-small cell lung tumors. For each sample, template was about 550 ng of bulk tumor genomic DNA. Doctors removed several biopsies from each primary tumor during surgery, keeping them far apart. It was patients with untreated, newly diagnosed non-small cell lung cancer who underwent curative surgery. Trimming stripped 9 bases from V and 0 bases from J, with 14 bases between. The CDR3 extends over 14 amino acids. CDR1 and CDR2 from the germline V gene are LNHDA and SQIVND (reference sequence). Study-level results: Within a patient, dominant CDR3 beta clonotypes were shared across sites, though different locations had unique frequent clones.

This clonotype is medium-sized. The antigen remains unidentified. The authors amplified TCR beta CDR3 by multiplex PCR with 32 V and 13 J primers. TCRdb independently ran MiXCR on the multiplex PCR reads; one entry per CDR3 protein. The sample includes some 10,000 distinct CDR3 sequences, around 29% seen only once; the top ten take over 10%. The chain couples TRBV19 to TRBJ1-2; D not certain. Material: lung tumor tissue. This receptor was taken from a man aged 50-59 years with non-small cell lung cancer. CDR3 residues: CASTLGVANYGYTF. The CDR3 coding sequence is TGTGCCAGCACGCTAGGAGTAGCTAACTATGGCTACACCTTC.